The clone carrying this TCR beta chain was recorded only once. Its antigen is as yet unknown. Profiled with immunoSEQ multiplex PCR; TCRdb holds only in-frame clones, not every one. In the table there are around 100,000 clones, 84% of which are singletons. The record originates from a study of T cell responses to AZD1222 COVID-19 vaccine. Germline loops: CDR1 MDHEN, CDR2 SYDVKM. The CDR3 is made up of 16 amino acids. V shed 5 bases, J shed 3 bases, and the junction held 9 bases outside the gene matches. Study results and limitations: The CD4 TCRs associated with vaccination extended across spike and predominated at 160-218 and 743-854. Of spike-specific TCRs, nearly half reportedly target regions left unmutated in variants. Donors skewed white British and female; clonal diversity was possibly underestimated.

The material sequenced was peripheral blood, taken on day 0 of AZD1222 vaccination. The chain joins TRBV28 to TRBJ2-3; 9 positions agree with TRBD2. The clonotype comes from an adult in good health. CDR3 amino acids: CASSPLREGRTDTQYF. Here the CDR3 DNA reads TGTGCCAGCAGTCCATTGCGGGAGGGCCGAACAGATACGCAGTATTTT.